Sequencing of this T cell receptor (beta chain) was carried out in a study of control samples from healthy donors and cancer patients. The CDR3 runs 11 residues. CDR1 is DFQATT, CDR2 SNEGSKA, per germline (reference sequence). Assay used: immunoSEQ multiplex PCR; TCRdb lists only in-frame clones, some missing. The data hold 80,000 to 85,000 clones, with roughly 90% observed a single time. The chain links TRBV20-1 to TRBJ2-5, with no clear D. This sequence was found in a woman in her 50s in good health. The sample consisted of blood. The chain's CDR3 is CSVMPRQTQYF. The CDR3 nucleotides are TGCAGCGTAATGCCCCGCCAGACCCAGTACTTC.